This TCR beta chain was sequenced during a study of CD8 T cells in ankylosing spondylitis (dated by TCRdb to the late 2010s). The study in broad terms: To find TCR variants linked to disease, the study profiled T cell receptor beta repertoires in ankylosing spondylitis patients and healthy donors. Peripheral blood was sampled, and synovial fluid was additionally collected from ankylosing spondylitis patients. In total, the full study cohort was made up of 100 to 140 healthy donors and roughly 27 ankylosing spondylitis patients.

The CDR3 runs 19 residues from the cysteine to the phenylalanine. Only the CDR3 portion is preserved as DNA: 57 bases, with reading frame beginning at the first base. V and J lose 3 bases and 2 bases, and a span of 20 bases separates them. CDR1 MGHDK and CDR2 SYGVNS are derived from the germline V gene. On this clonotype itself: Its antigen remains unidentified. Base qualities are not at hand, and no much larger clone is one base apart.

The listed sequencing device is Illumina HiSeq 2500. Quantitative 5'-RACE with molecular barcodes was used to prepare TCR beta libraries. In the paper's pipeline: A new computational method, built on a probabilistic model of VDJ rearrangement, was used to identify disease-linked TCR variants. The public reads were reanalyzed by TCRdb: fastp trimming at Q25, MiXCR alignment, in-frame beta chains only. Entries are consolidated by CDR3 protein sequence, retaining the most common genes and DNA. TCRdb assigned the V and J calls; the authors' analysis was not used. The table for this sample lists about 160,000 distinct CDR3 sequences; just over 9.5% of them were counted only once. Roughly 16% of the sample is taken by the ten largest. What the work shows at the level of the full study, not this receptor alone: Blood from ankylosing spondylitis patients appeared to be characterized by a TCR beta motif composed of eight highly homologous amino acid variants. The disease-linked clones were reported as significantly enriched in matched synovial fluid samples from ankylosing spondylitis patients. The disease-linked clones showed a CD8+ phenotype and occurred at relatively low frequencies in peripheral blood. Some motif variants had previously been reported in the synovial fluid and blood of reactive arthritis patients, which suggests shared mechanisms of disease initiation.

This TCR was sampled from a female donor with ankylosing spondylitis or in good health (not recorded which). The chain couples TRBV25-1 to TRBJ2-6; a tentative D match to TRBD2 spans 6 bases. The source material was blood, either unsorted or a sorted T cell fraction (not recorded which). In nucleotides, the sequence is TGTGCCAGCAGTGATCTAGTGCGGAGGGTAAGAACTGGGGCCAACGTCCTGACTTTC. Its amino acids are CASSDLVRRVRTGANVLTF. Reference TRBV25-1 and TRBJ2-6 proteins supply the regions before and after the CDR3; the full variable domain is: EADIYQTPRYLVIGTGKKITLECSQTMGHDKMYWYQQDPGMELHLIHYSYGVNSTEKGDLSSESTVSRIRTEHFPLTLESARPSHTSQYLCASSDLVRRVRTGANVLTFGAGSRLTVL.